The 22 T cell receptor beta chains in this list originate from one sample, sequenced in a study of resident and recirculating memory T cells in vitiligo. Libraries were prepared by immunoSEQ multiplex PCR; TCRdb keeps only in-frame clonotypes and omits some of them. The table shows roughly 42,000 clones, with about 93% occurring only once. Material: blood. The receptors shown here come from a male donor with vitiligo.

V gene TRBV9 combines with J gene TRBJ1-5; D remains ambiguous. Germline CDR1 is SGDLS and CDR2 is YYNGEE. V was pared by 0 bases and J by 2 bases, with 6 bases between. This CDR3 has 14 residues. The CDR3 reads CASSVAPGNQPQHF. The CDR3 nucleotides are TGTGCCAGCAGCGTAGCACCGGGCAATCAGCCCCAGCATTTT.

V usage is TRBV6-5 and J usage is TRBJ2-7; D is uncertain. The CDR3 is 14 amino acids. V dropped 1 base and J dropped 6 bases, with 13 bases sitting between them. Germline lookup yields CDR1 MNHEY and CDR2 SVGAGI. CDR3 region: CASSYFPGQLEQYF. The CDR3 nucleotides read TGTGCCAGCAGTTACTTCCCGGGTCAGCTCGAGCAGTACTTC.

The chain links TRBV4-1 to TRBJ1-6, with D hard to call. Germline V CDR1 and CDR2: MGHRA, YSYEKL. CDR3 length equals 12 residues. Trimming took 0 bases from V and 10 from J, leaving 4 bases between them. This CDR3 reads CASSQDVSPLHF. In nucleotides, the CDR3 is TGCGCCAGCAGCCAAGACGTGTCACCCCTCCACTTT.

This clone was observed once. The CDR3 DNA sequence: TGTGCTAGTAGAACCCCCCGGCGGGGCGGCTACACCTTC. Encoded protein: CASRTPRRGGYTF. This sequence joins TRBV12-5 and TRBJ1-2; D might be TRBD1 (5 bases). The germline V gene has CDR1 LGHNT and CDR2 FRNRAP. Trimming took 8 bases from V and 8 from J, leaving 18 bases between them. The CDR3 is 13 amino acids. The entire variable domain, with the rest obtained from reference TRBV12-5 and TRBJ1-2, is as follows: DARVTQTPRHKVTEMGQEVTMRCQPILGHNTVFWYRQTMMQGLELLAYFRNRAPLDDSGMPKDRFSAEMPDATLATLKIQPSEPRDSAVYFCASRTPRRGGYTFGSGTRLTVV.

The chain links TRBV6-5 to TRBJ1-2; TRBD1 might be the D (5 bases). V lost 5 bases and J lost 8, with 21 bases in between. The CDR3 sequence is 15 residues long. Looked up from germline, CDR1 is MNHEY and CDR2 is SVGAGI. This CDR3 reads CASSLERGFSEGYTF. CDR3 nucleotide sequence: TGTGCCAGCAGTCTCGAGCGGGGGTTTAGTGAAGGCTACACCTTC.

V and J are TRBV4-3 and TRBJ1-1, with D possibly being TRBD1 (6 bases). The CDR3 runs 14 residues. Trimming pared 4 bases from V and 1 base from J, leaving 10 bases between. Germline V lookup: CDR1 LGHNA, CDR2 YSLEER. This CDR3 is CASSLTRGNTEAFF. The CDR3 DNA sequence: TGCGCCAGCAGCCTAACCAGGGGGAACACTGAAGCTTTCTTT.

V is TRBV28 and J is TRBJ2-2, with 7 bases lining up with TRBD1. This CDR3 region has 15 residues. Germline CDR1 reads MDHEN; CDR2 reads SYDVKM. The trim removed 6 bases at V and 4 bases at J, leaving 8 bases unmatched. The CDR3 nucleotides read TGTGCCAGCAGGGTTAGGCAGGGGGTCACCGGGGAGCTGTTTTTT. This translates into CASRVRQGVTGELFF.

The rearrangement joins TRBV29-1 to TRBJ1-5, with TRBD1 identical over 10 bases. CDR1 is SQVTM, CDR2 ANQGSEA, per germline. J gave up 5 bases and V 5 bases, and 6 bases lay outside the gene matches. CDR3 length: 14 amino acids. CDR3 in amino acids: CSVKDRGIDQPQHF. In DNA, the CDR3 is TGCAGCGTTAAGGACAGGGGGATCGATCAGCCCCAGCATTTT.

This chain joins TRBV4-1 and TRBJ2-1, with 10 positions matching TRBD2. CDR3 length: 18 residues. CDR1 is MGHRA and CDR2 is YSYEKL in the germline V gene. Trimming cost V 0 bases and J 7 bases; bases outside gene matches: 12. In nucleotides, the CDR3 is TGCGCCAGCAGCCAAGATATACGGCAGCGGGGGGGCCCTAATGAGCAGTTCTTC. Translation: CASSQDIRQRGGPNEQFF.

The V and J genes are TRBV10-3 and TRBJ1-2; TRBD1 agrees at 9 bases. Germline V CDR1 and CDR2: ENHRY, SYGVKD. Trimming took 5 bases from V and 3 from J; bases not matched to a gene: 4. The CDR3 is 14 residues long. CDR3 DNA sequence: TGTGCCATCAGTCCGGGACAGGGAGACTATGGCTACACCTTC. Encoded protein: CAISPGQGDYGYTF.

The V and J genes are TRBV6-6 and TRBJ1-6; 9 positions match TRBD1. Trimming cost V 6 bases and J 10 bases; bases outside gene matches: 10. CDR3 length: 15 amino acids. CDR1 and CDR2 (germline): MNHNY, SVGAGI (reference sequence). The CDR3 loop is CASRSPRQGGSPLHF. DNA of the CDR3: TGTGCCAGCAGATCGCCTAGACAGGGGGGATCACCCCTCCACTTT.

This clone appeared a single time. The V call is TRBV5-6, the J call TRBJ2-7; 8 bases are shared with TRBD1. The CDR3 contains 14 residues. V dropped 0 bases and J dropped 4; count of bases not matched to a gene: 3. The germline CDR1 and CDR2 sequences are SGHDT and YYEEEE. CDR3 sequence reads: CASSLGTGRYEQYF. As DNA, the CDR3 is TGTGCCAGCAGCTTGGGGACAGGGAGGTACGAGCAGTACTTC. Full variable domain (rest looked up from reference TRBV5-6 and TRBJ2-7): DAGVTQSPTHLIKTRGQQVTLRCSPKSGHDTVSWYQQALGQGPQFIFQYYEEEERQRGNFPDRFSGHQFPNYSSELNVNALLLGDSALYLCASSLGTGRYEQYFGPGTRLTVT.

The gene calls are TRBV19 and TRBJ1-2; D not certain. Deletions cut 7 bases from V and 2 bases from J, with 14 bases between. CDR3 length: 14 amino acids. Germline assignment: CDR1 LNHDA and CDR2 SQIVND (reference sequence). The CDR3, as DNA: TGTGCCAGTACCCTCCGGGGAACCAACTATGGCTACACCTTC. Encoded protein: CASTLRGTNYGYTF.

The table lists this clone with a few counts. This chain connects TRBV15 to TRBJ2-1; TRBD2 matches 9 bases. This CDR3 contains 15 residues. The germline V gene encodes CDR1 LNHNV and CDR2 YYDKDF (reference sequence). The V gene end was trimmed by 0 bases and the J gene end by 7 bases; junction bases not matched to a gene: 4. CDR3 sequence: CATSRDLAGRNEQFF. CDR3 in DNA: TGTGCCACCAGCAGAGACCTAGCGGGGCGGAATGAGCAGTTCTTC.

This clone appeared a single time. This rearrangement joins TRBV7-2 to TRBJ2-4; D gene uncertain. Trimming took off 0 bases at V and 2 bases at J, with 5 bases between the two ends. Germline V CDR1 and CDR2: SGHTA, FQGNSA. The CDR3 has 14 residues. The CDR3 bases are TGTGCCAGCAGCTTAGCTAGTTCCAAAAACATTCAGTACTTC. Its protein is CASSLASSKNIQYF. The complete variable domain, with remaining parts taken from reference TRBV7-2 and TRBJ2-4, reads GAGVSQSPSNKVTEKGKDVELRCDPISGHTALYWYRQSLGQGLEFLIYFQGNSAPDKSGLPSDRFSAERTGGSVSTLTIQRTQQEDSAVYLCASSLASSKNIQYFGAGTRLSVL.

The rearrangement links TRBV30 to TRBJ2-3; 8 nucleotides agree with TRBD1. This CDR3 region has 15 residues. The V segment lost 2 bases and the J segment 0 bases; nucleotides outside the gene matches: 4. CDR1 is GTSNPN, CDR2 SVGIG, per germline (reference sequence). The CDR3 reads CAWSWTGTSTDTQYF. In DNA, the CDR3 is TGTGCCTGGAGTTGGACAGGGACTAGCACAGATACGCAGTATTTT.

The chain joins TRBV6-4 to TRBJ2-2; the D gene is possibly TRBD1 (5 bases). Germline V gene sequence: CDR1 MRHNA, CDR2 SNTAGT. CDR3 length equals 13 residues. Trimming took 6 bases from V and 6 from J, leaving 11 bases between them. The CDR3 region is CASRQGSAGELFF. The CDR3 nucleotides read TGTGCCAGCAGGCAGGGCTCGGCCGGGGAGCTGTTTTTT.

This chain joins TRBV7-9 and TRBJ1-6; D is undetermined. V shed 5 bases and J shed 6 bases, with 11 bases lying between them. CDR1 is SEHNR and CDR2 is FQNEAQ in the germline V gene (reference sequence). The CDR3 sequence is 14 residues long. CDR3 sequence: CASSPTVGNSPLHF. The CDR3 DNA sequence: TGTGCCAGCAGCCCAACAGTAGGTAATTCACCCCTCCACTTT.

A few counts support this clone. The rearrangement links TRBV4-3 to TRBJ1-2, with D unclear. V gave up 0 bases and J gave up 0 bases, with 8 bases separating them. There are 15 residues in the CDR3. Germline V gene data show CDR1 as LGHNA and CDR2 as YSLEER. The CDR3 DNA reads as TGCGCCAGCAGCCAAGACCAGGCTGCTAACTATGGCTACACCTTC. Its protein is CASSQDQAANYGYTF.

Written as DNA, the CDR3 is TGTGCCAGCTCACCACTAGCTCTCTCGAGCCCCACAGATACGCAGTATTTT. This codes for CASSPLALSSPTDTQYF. The rearrangement links TRBV18 to TRBJ2-3, with D hard to call. This CDR3 region has 17 residues. Trimming shortened V by 1 base and J by 2 bases, and 16 bases separated the two germline ends. Germline CDR1 KGHSH, CDR2 LQKENI.

The rearrangement uses TRBV20-1 and TRBJ2-5, with no clear D. Trimming left V 6 bases short and J 11 bases short, with 13 bases between. Germline V gene data show CDR1 as DFQATT and CDR2 as SNEGSKA (reference sequence). This CDR3 region has 10 residues. DNA of the CDR3: TGCAGTGCCGTTTCGGTTGAGCAGTACTTC. Translated, it gives CSAVSVEQYF.

The chain employs TRBV2 and TRBJ2-7, with D perhaps matching TRBD2 (6 bases). Germline V gives CDR1 SNHLY, CDR2 FYNNEI. CDR3 length: 13 amino acids. Trimming took 5 bases from V and 2 from J, leaving 10 bases between them. The CDR3 bases are TGTGCCAGCAGTCGCGGGGCAGCCTACGAGCAGTACTTC. Protein sequence: CASSRGAAYEQYF.